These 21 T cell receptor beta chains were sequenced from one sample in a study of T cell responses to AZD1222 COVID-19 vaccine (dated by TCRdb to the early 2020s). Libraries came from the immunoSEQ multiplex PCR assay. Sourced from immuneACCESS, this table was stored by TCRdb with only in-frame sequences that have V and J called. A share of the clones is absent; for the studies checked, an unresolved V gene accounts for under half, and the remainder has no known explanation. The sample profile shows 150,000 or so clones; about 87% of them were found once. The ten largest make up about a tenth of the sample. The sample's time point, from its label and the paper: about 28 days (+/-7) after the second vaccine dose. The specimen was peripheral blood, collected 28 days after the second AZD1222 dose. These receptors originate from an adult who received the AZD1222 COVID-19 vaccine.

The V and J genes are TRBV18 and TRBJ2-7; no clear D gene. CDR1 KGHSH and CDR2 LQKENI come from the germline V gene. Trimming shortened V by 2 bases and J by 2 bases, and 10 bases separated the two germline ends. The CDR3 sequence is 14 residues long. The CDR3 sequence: CASSPSRTPYEQYF. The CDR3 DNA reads TGTGCCAGCTCACCATCCCGGACCCCCTACGAGCAGTACTTC.

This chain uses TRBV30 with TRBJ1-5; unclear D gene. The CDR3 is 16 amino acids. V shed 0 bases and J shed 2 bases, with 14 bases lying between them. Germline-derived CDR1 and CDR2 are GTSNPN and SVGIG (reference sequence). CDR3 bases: TGTGCCTGGAGTGTAGGGAGGGTTTTGGGCAATCAGCCCCAGCATTTT. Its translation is CAWSVGRVLGNQPQHF.

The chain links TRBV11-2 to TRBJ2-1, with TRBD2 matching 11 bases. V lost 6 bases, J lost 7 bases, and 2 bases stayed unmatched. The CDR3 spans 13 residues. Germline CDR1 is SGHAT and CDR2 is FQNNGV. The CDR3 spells CASRVAGGNEQFF. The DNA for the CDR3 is TGTGCCAGCAGGGTAGCGGGGGGGAATGAGCAGTTCTTC.

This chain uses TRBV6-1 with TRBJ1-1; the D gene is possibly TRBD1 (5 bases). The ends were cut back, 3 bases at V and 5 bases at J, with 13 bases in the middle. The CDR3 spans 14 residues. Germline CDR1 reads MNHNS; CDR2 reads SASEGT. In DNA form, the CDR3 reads TGTGCCAGCAGTGACAGGGCAGTCCGGACTGAAGCTTTCTTT. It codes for CASSDRAVRTEAFF.

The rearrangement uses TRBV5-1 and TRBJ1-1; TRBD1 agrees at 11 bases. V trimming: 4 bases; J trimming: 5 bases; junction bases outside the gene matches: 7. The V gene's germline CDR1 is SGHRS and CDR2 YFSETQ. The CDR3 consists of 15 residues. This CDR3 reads CASSPTGTGGTEAFF. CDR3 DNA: TGCGCCAGCAGCCCAACCGGGACAGGGGGTACTGAAGCTTTCTTT. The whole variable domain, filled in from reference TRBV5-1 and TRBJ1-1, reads KAGVTQTPRYLIKTRGQQVTLSCSPISGHRSVSWYQQTPGQGLQFLFEYFSETQRNKGNFPGRFSGRQFSNSRSEMNVSTLELGDSALYLCASSPTGTGGTEAFFGQGTRLTVV.

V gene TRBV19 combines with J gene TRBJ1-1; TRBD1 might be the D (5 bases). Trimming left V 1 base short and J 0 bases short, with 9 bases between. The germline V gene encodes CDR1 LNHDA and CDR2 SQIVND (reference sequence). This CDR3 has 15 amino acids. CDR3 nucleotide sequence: TGTGCCAGTAGTATAGGGGACGGATTGAACACTGAAGCTTTCTTT. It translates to CASSIGDGLNTEAFF. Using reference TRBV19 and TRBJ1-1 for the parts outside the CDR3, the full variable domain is DGGITQSPKYLFRKEGQNVTLSCEQNLNHDAMYWYRQDPGQGLRLIYYSQIVNDFQKGDIAEGYSVSREKKESFPLTVTSAQKNPTAFYLCASSIGDGLNTEAFFGQGTRLTVV.

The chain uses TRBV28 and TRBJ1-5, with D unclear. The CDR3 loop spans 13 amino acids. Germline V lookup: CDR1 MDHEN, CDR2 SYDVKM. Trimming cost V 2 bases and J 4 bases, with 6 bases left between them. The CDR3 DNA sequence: TGTGCCAGCAGTTTAGTGGGAAATCAGCCCCAGCATTTT. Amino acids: CASSLVGNQPQHF.

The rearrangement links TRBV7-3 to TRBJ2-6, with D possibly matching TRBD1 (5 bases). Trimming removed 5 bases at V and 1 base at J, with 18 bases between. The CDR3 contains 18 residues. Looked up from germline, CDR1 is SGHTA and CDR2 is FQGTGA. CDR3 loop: CASSPTVARVSGANVLTF. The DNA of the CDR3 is TGTGCCAGCAGCCCAACAGTGGCCAGGGTTTCTGGGGCCAACGTCCTGACTTTC.

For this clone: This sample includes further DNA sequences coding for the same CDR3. CDR3 protein: CASSPPGNTEAFF. The CDR3 nucleotides are TGTGCCAGCTCACCACCAGGGAACACTGAAGCTTTCTTT. The chain uses TRBV18 and TRBJ1-1; D is unclear. Germline loops: CDR1 KGHSH, CDR2 LQKENI. The CDR3 has 13 amino acids. Trimming removed 0 bases from V and 1 base from J, with 3 bases in between. Variable domain in full (rest from reference TRBV18 and TRBJ1-1): NAGVMQNPRHLVRRRGQEARLRCSPMKGHSHVYWYRQLPEEGLKFMVYLQKENIIDESGMPKERFSAEFPKEGPSILRIQQVVRGDSAAYFCASSPPGNTEAFFGQGTRLTVV.

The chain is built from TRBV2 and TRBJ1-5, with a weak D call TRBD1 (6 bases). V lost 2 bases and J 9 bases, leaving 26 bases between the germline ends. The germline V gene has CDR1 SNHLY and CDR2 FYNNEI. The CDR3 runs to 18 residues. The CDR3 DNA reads TGTGCCAGCAGTGAATATCCAAGAGGGGGGGACAACAACTCGCCCCAGCATTTT. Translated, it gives CASSEYPRGGDNNSPQHF.

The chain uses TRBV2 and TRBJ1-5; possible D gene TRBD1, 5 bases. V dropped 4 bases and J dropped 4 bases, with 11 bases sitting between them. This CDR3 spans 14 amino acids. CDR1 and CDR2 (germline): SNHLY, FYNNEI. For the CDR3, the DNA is TGTGCCAGCAGTGGGGGCACCAGGAATCAGCCCCAGCATTTT. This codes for CASSGGTRNQPQHF.

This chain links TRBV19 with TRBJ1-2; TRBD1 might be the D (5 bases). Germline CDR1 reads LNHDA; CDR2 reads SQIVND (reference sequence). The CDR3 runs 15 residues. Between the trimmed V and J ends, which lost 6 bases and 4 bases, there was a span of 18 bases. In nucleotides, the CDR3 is TGTGCCAGTAGCCCCGCGGGGGGAAGAGGCTATGGCTACACCTTC. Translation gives CASSPAGGRGYGYTF.

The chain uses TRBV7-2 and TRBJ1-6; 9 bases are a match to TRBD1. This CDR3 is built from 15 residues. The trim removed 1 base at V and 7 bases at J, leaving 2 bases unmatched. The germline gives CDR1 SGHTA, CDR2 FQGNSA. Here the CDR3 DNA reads TGTGCCAGCAGCTTAGGGACAGGGGACAATTCACCCCTCCACTTT. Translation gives CASSLGTGDNSPLHF.

CDR3 amino acids: CSVSGKTGASAEAFF. Here the CDR3 DNA reads TGCAGCGTGTCCGGGAAGACAGGGGCATCCGCTGAAGCTTTCTTT. V is TRBV29-1 and J is TRBJ1-1; 8 bases agree with TRBD1. The CDR3 contains 15 residues. Trimming took 6 bases from V and 6 from J; bases not matched to a gene: 15. Germline V gives CDR1 SQVTM, CDR2 ANQGSEA. Looking up the rest from reference TRBV29-1 and TRBJ1-1 gives the full variable domain: SAVISQKPSRDICQRGTSLTIQCQVDSQVTMMFWYRQQPGQSLTLIATANQGSEATYESGFVIDKFPISRPNLTFSTLTVSNMSPEDSSIYLCSVSGKTGASAEAFFGQGTRLTVV.

CDR3 loop: CASSFRTGGASYVSPLHF. The CDR3 DNA sequence: TGTGCCAGCAGTTTCAGGACAGGGGGCGCGAGTTATGTTTCACCCCTCCACTTT. V and J are TRBV28 and TRBJ1-6, with 11 nucleotides matching TRBD1. The CDR3 covers 18 residues. The V gene's germline CDR1 is MDHEN and CDR2 SYDVKM. The junction had 13 bases not matched to a gene; V was cut back by 3 bases and J by 9 bases.

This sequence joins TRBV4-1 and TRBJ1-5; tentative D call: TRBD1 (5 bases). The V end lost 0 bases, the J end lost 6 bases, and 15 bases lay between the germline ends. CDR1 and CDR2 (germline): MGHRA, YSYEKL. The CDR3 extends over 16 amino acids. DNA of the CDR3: TGCGCCAGCAGCCAAGAAGGGACTCTGGGTGTTCAGCCCCAGCATTTT. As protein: CASSQEGTLGVQPQHF.

The CDR3 reads CASSITGGEKLFF. CDR3 bases: TGTGCCAGCAGCATTACTGGAGGCGAAAAACTGTTTTTT. The rearrangement links TRBV2 to TRBJ1-4; D remains ambiguous. Trimming took 6 bases from V and 8 from J, leaving 13 bases between them. The V gene's germline CDR1 is SNHLY and CDR2 FYNNEI. This CDR3 has 13 residues.

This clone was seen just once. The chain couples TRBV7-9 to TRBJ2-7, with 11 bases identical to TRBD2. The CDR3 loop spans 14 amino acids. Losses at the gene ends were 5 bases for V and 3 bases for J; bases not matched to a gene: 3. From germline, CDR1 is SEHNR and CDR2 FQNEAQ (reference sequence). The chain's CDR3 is CASSQLAGDYEQYF. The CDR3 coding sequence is TGTGCCAGCAGCCAACTAGCGGGGGACTACGAGCAGTACTTC.

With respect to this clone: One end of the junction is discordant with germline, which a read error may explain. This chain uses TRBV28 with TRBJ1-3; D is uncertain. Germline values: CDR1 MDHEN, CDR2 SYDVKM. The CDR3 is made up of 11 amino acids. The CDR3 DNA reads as TGTGCCAGCAGTTCCCGCGGCCTGTCAGGTTTT. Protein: CASSSRGLSGF.

The CDR3 here is CASTRVGGPNEQFF. In nucleotides, the CDR3 is TGCGCCAGCACACGCGTAGGGGGTCCCAATGAGCAGTTCTTC. The chain uses TRBV5-1 and TRBJ2-1; D possibly corresponds to TRBD1 (6 bases). CDR1 SGHRS and CDR2 YFSETQ come from the germline V gene. The ends were cut back, 6 bases at V and 6 bases at J, with 16 bases in the middle. This CDR3 spans 14 amino acids.

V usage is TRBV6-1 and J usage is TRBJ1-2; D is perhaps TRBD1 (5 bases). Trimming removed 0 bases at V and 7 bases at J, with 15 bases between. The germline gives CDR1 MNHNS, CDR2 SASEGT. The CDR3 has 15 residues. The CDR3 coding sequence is TGTGCCAGCAGTGAAGCGGGGAGGGGTAGGACTGGCTACACCTTC. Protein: CASSEAGRGRTGYTF.